This T cell receptor beta chain was retrieved from a study of T cell repertoires in cytomegalovirus infection (dated by TCRdb to the late 2010s). Turning to the overall study: The peptide stimulations were aimed at well-studied HLA-B-restricted epitopes as well as recently identified HLA-C-restricted CMV epitopes, whose presentation resists viral immunomodulation. The HLA type of each donor mattered for the analysis, because public TCR beta signatures pointed to carriage of CMV infection along with the matching HLA type.

The instrument given in TCRdb is Illumina HiSeq 1500. TCRdb itself trimmed the public reads at Q25 with fastp, ran MiXCR and retained productive beta chains. For every CDR3 protein sequence, its rows merge into one entry that carries the most common genes and DNA. Present in this sample are approximately 990,000 distinct CDR3 sequences, more than 25% of which were seen just once. Over 12% of the sample comes from the top ten. Results and caveats for the whole study, not just this receptor: In both this cohort and an independent 352-donor cohort, the cumulative frequency of public TCR beta family members distinguished carriers of CMV infection plus the relevant HLA type. The ex vivo response was dominated by HLA-C-restricted CMV-specific TCR beta clonotypes, which also provided the single most frequent clonotype in two of eight donors.

The junction shows trimming of 8 bases on V and 2 bases on J, and the gene matches do not reach 5 bases of it. Reading from cysteine to phenylalanine, the CDR3 counts 15 amino acids. The retained sequence is limited to the CDR3, 45 bases, with the frame set at the first base. From the germline V gene, CDR1 is MNHEY and CDR2 is SVGEGT. This clonotype was counted many times. The antigen it recognizes is unknown. It has no much larger one-base neighbor in the sample; base qualities were not kept. This specimen's treatment or condition label, interpreted: in vitro stimulation with specific CMV peptide epitopes to enrich CMV-specific T cells.

This sample comprised cultured CD8+ T cells from PBMCs, obtained from culture after CMV antigen stimulation. The clonotype originates from a human donor in good health (CMV status not recorded). Some clones in this sample may be carry-over from other donors' samples. The sequence is built from TRBV6-2 or TRBV6-3 and TRBJ2-2, with 10 junctional bases fitting TRBD2. The DNA reads as follows: TGTGCCAGCGCACTAGCGGGGACCAACACCGGGGAGCTGTTTTTT. The encoded protein is CASALAGTNTGELFF.